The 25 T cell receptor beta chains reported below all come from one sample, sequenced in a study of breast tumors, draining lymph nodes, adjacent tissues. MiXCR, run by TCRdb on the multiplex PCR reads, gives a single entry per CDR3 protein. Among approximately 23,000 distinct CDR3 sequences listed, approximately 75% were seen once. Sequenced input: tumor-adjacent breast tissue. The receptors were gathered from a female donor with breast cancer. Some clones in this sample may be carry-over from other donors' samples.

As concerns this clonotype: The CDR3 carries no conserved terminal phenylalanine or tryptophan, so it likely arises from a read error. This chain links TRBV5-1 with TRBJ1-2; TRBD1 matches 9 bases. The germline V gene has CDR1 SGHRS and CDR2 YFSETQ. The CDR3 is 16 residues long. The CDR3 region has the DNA TGCGCCTGCAGCTTCTCCCCGGGGACAGGGTATTCATCCTACACCTCC. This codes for CACSFSPGTGYSSYTS.

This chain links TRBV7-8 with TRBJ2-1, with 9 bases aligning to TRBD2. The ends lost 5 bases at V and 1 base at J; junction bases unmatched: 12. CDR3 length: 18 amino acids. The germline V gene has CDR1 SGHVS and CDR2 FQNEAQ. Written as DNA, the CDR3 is TGTGCCAGCAGCCAACACGGGACTAGCTGGAATTCCTACAATGAGCAGTTCTTC. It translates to CASSQHGTSWNSYNEQFF.

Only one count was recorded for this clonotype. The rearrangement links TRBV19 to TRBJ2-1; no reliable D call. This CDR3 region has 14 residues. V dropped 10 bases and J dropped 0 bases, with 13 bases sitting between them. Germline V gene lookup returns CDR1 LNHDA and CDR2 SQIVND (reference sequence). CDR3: CATTRRSSYNEQFF. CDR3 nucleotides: TGTGCCACTACCAGGAGAAGCTCCTACAATGAGCAGTTCTTC.

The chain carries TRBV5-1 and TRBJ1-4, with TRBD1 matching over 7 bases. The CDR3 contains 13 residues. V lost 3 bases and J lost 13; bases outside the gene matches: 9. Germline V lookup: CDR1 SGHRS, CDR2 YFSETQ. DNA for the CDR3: TGCGCCAGCAGCTCGAGGCCGGACAGGAGACTGTTTTTT. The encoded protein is CASSSRPDRRLFF.

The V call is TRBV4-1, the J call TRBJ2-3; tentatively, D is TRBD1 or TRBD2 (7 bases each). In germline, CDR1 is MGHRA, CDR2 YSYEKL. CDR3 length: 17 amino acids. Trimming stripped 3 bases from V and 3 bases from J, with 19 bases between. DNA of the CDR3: TGCGCCAGCAGCCACGCGGGGGTCAGGGGGAGGACAGATACGCAGTATTTT. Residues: CASSHAGVRGRTDTQYF.

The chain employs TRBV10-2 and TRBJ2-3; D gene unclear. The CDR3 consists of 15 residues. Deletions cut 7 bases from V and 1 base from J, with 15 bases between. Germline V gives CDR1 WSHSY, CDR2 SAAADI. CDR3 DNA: TGCGCCAGCAAAGGCCAGAAACGGGGCACAGATACGCAGTATTTT. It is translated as CASKGQKRGTDTQYF.

The CDR3 loop is CASSYGMAGADEQYF. Here the CDR3 DNA reads TGTGCCAGCAGTTACGGGATGGCAGGGGCAGACGAGCAGTACTTC. The rearrangement joins TRBV6-5 to TRBJ2-7, with D tentatively TRBD1 (6 bases). The CDR3 covers 15 residues. V lost 2 bases, J lost 5 bases, and 16 bases lay in between. Per the germline V gene, CDR1 is MNHEY and CDR2 is SVGAGI.

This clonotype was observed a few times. The DNA of the CDR3 is TGTGCCAGCAGCGTAGCTCCCGGAGCGGAGACCCAGTACTTC. Amino acid sequence: CASSVAPGAETQYF. This chain uses TRBV9 with TRBJ2-5; no reliable D call. The CDR3 contains 14 residues. The germline CDR1 and CDR2 sequences are SGDLS and YYNGEE. V was clipped by 0 bases and J by 5 bases, with 11 bases between them.

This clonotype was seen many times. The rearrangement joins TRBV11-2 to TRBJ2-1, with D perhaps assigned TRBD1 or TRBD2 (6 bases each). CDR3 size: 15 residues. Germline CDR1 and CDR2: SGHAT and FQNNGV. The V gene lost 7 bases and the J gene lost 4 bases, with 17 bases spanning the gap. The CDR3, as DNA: TGTGCCAGCAACTCTGGGGGCGGGATGTACAATGAGCAGTTCTTC. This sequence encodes CASNSGGGMYNEQFF.

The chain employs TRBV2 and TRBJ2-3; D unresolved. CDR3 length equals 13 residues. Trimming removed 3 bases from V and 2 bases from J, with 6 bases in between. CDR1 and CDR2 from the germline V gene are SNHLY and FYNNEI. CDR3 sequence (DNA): TGTGCCAGCAGTGACCCTTTCACAGATACGCAGTATTTT. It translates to CASSDPFTDTQYF.

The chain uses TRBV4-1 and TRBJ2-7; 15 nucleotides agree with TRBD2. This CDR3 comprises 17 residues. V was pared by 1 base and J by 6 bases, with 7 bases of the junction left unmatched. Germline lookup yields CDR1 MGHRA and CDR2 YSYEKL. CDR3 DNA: TGCGCCAGCAGCCAAGTAGGACTAGCGGGAGGGGCGGGCGAGCAGTACTTC. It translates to CASSQVGLAGGAGEQYF.

In DNA, the CDR3 is TGTGCCAGCAGTGCGGAAACAGGGAGCTCCTACGAGCAGTACTTC. This translates into CASSAETGSSYEQYF. V gene TRBV6-4 combines with J gene TRBJ2-7; weak D call: TRBD1 (6 bases). Trimming removed 4 bases from V and 0 bases from J, with 13 bases in between. The germline CDR1 and CDR2 sequences are MRHNA and SNTAGT. CDR3 length: 15 amino acids.

The CDR3 sequence is CASSLDVVGLNYEQYF. The CDR3, as DNA: TGCGCCAGCAGCTTGGACGTCGTGGGTCTAAACTACGAGCAGTACTTC. V gene TRBV5-1 combines with J gene TRBJ2-7; D is unclear. CDR1 is SGHRS and CDR2 is YFSETQ in the germline V gene. Trimming pared 0 bases from V and 3 bases from J, leaving 16 bases between. The CDR3 consists of 16 residues.

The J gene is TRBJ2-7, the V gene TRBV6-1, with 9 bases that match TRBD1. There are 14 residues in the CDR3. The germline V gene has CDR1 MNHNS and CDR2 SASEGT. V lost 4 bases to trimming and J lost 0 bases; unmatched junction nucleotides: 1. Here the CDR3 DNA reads TGTGCCAGCAGTGGACAGGGGGTCTCCTACGAGCAGTACTTC. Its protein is CASSGQGVSYEQYF.

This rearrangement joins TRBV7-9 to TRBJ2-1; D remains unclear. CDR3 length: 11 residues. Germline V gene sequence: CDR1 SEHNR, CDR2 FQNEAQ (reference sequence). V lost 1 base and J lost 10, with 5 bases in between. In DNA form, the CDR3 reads TGTGCCAGCAGCTTAGGTCGGGAGCAGTTCTTC. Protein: CASSLGREQFF.

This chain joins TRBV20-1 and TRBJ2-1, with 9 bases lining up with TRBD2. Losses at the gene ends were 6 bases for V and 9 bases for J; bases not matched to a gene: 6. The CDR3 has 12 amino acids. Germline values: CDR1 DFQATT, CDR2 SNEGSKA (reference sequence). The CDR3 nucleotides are TGCAGTGCAAAGGCTAGCGGGGTTGAGCAGTTCTTC. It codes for CSAKASGVEQFF.

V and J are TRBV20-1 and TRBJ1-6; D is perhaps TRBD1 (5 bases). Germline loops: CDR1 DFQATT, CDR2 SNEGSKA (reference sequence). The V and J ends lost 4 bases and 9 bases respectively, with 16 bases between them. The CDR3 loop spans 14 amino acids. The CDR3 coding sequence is TGCAGTGCTACTGTCGGGCCTGGGGGTTCACCCCTCCACTTT. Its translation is CSATVGPGGSPLHF.

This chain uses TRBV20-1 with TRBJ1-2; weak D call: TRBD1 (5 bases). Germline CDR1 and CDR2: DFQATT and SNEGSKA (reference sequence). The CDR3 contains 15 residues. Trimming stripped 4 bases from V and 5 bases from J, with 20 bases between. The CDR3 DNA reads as TGCAGTGCTACGCGCGATATTACCGGGGCGTATGGCTACACCTTC. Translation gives CSATRDITGAYGYTF.

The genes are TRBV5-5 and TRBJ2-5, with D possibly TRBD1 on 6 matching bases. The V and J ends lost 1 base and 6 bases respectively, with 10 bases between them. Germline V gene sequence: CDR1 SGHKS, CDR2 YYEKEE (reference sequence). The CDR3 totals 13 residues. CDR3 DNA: TGTGCCAGCAGCTTGAGAGGGGGACAGACCCAGTACTTC. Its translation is CASSLRGGQTQYF.

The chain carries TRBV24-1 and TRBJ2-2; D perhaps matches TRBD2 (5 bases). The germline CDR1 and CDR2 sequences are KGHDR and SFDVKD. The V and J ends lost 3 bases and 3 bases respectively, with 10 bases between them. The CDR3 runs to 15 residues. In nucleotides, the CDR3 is TGTGCCACCAGTGATCCAGACTATTACACCGGGGAGCTGTTTTTT. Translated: CATSDPDYYTGELFF.

The CDR3 DNA reads TGTGCCAGCAGTTACTTCTTCGCCGGGGGCGCCGGCTACGAGCAGTACTTC. Residues: CASSYFFAGGAGYEQYF. This chain links TRBV6-5 with TRBJ2-7, with D perhaps TRBD1 or TRBD2 (6 bases each). CDR3 size: 17 residues. Germline CDR1 and CDR2: MNHEY and SVGAGI. V was clipped by 1 base and J by 3 bases, with 19 bases between them.

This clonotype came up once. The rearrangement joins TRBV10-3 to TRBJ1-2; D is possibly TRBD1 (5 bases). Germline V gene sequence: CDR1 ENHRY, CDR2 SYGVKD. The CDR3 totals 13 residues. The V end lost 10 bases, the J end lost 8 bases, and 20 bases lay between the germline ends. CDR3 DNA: TGTGCCACGGGGACGGAACTCCTCAGGGGCTACACCTTC. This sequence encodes CATGTELLRGYTF.

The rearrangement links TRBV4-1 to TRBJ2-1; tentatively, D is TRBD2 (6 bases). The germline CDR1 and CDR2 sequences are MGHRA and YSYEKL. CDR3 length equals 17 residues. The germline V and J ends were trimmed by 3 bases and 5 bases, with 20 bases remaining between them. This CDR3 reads CASSQPSVGRRNNEQFF. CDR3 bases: TGCGCCAGCAGCCAGCCTTCTGTGGGGAGGAGAAACAATGAGCAGTTCTTC.

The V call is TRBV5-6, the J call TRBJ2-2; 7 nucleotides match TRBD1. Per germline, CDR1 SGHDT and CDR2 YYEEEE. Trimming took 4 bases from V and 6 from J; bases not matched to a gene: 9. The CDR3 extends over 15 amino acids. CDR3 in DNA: TGTGCCAGCAGCGGCGACAGGGCGTTTTCCGGGGAGCTGTTTTTT. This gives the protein CASSGDRAFSGELFF. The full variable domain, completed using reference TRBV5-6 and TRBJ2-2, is DAGVTQSPTHLIKTRGQQVTLRCSPKSGHDTVSWYQQALGQGPQFIFQYYEEEERQRGNFPDRFSGHQFPNYSSELNVNALLLGDSALYLCASSGDRAFSGELFFGEGSRLTVL.

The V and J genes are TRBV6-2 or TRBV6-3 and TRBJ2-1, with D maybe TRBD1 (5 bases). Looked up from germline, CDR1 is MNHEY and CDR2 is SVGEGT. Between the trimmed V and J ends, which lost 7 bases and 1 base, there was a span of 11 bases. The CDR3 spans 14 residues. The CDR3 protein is CASNPQGSYNEQFF. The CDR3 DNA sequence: TGTGCCAGCAACCCTCAGGGTTCCTACAATGAGCAGTTCTTC.